This TCR beta chain was identified during a study of graft-versus-host responses after intestinal transplantation. Whole-study context: Transplants given to recipients were multivisceral, liver-intestinal, or isolated intestinal. Each recipient received anti-thymocyte globulin induction, then tacrolimus and steroids for around 3 years.

The CDR3 runs to 14 residues. Trimming took 6 bases from V and 0 from J, leaving 8 bases between them. The germline gives CDR1 MNHNS, CDR2 SASEGT. As to this clone: What it recognizes is unknown.

Method: immunoSEQ multiplex PCR; TCRdb's copy keeps in-frame clones and lacks some. The table has about 86,000 clones, roughly 90% seen once; the top ten hold around 0.3%. General observations from the study: Graft-versus-host to host-versus-graft clonal ratios in allografts were high in patients with graft-donor T cell macrochimerism. Peak levels of circulating GvH clones tracked with early post-transplant HvG declines.

V gene TRBV6-1 combines with J gene TRBJ1-4; unclear D gene. This specimen was unstimulated CD4+ T cells sorted from spleen or lymph node cells, taken before transplant. The TCR sequence derives from a human donor who was the organ donor for an intestinal transplant. The CDR3 here is CASRNSATNEKLFF. The CDR3 nucleotides read TGTGCCAGCAGAAACAGTGCAACTAATGAAAAACTGTTTTTT.